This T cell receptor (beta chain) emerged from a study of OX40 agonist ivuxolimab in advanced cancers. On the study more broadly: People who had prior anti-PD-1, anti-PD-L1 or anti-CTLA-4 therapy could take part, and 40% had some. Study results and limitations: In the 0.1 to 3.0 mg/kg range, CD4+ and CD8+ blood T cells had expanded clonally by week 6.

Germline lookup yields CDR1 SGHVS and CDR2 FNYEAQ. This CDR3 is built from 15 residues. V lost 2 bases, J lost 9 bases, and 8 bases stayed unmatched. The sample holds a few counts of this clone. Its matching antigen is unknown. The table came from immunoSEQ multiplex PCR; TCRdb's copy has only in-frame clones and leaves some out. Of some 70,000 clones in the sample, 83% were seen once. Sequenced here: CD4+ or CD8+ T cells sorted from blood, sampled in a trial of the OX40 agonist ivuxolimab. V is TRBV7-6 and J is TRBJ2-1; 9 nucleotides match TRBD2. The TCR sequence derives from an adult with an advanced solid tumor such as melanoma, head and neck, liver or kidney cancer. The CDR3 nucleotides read TGTGCCAGCAGCTTATATGCGGGGGGGCCGAGTGAGCAGTTCTTC. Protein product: CASSLYAGGPSEQFF.